This TCR beta chain originates from a study of molecular identifiers for immune sequencing clone quantification. Looking at the study overall: Replicate experiments took RNA from approximately 22,000 or 94,000 naive CD8 cells, divided it five ways and sequenced four.

Study-wide findings and caveats: Clones that exceeded 20 RNA copies held over 98% of effector molecules, yet under 1% in naive cells.

Previously published methods and listed TCR primers were used for the bulk TCR libraries. TCRdb redid the calling of the PCR reads with MiXCR, one entry per CDR3 protein. The data contain about 640,000 distinct CDR3 sequences, less than 20% of them singletons. The CDR3 contains 14 residues. Looked up from germline, CDR1 is DFQATT and CDR2 is SNEGSKA (reference sequence). V shed 6 bases and J 2 bases; nucleotides not matched to a gene: 8. A note on this clonotype: The antigen is undetermined.

The receptor was isolated from a human donor in good health. Some libraries in this study had Jurkat cell RNA spiked in. V is TRBV20-1 and J is TRBJ2-3; 7 bases agree with TRBD1. Source material: naive CD8+ T cells from blood, with Jurkat cell RNA spiked in. As to subset: FACS-sorted CD8+CD4-CCR7+CD45RA+ naive T cells. CDR3 residues: CSANAQGITDTQYF. The CDR3, as DNA: TGCAGTGCAAATGCACAGGGGATCACAGATACGCAGTATTTT.